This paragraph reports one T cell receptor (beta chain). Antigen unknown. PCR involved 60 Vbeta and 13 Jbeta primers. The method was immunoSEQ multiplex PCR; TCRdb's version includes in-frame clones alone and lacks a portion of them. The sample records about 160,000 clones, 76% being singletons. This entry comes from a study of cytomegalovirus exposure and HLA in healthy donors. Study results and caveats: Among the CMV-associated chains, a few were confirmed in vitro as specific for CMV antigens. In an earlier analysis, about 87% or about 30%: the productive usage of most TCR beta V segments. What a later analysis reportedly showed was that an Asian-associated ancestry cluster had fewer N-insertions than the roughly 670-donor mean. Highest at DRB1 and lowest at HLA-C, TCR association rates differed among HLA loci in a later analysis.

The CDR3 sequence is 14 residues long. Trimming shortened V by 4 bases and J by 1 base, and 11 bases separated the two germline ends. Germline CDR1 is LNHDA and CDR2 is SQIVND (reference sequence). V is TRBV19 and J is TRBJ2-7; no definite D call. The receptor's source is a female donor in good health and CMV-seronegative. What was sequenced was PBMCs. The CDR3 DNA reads TGTGCCAGTAGTAAACAACCCCCTTCCTACGAGCAGTACTTC. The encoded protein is CASSKQPPSYEQYF.